One sample yielded the 22 T cell receptor beta chains listed below, sequenced in a study of patients and donors after allogeneic stem cell transplantation. TCRdb called the RT-PCR reads again in MiXCR, with one record for every CDR3 protein. This sample has 65,000 to 80,000 distinct CDR3 sequences, with roughly 29% found just once. Sequencing used blood, either unsorted or a sorted T cell fraction (not recorded which). Every receptor here comes from a human donor who was either an allogeneic HSCT recipient or a stem cell or donor lymphocyte infusion donor (not recorded which). It is not recorded whose cells these are; they may come from a transplant donor.

This clonotype has more than one count but fewer than ten. V gene TRBV20-1 combines with J gene TRBJ2-5; D tentatively fits TRBD1 or TRBD2 (5 bases each). The CDR3 extends over 10 amino acids. Germline V gene sequence: CDR1 DFQATT, CDR2 SNEGSKA (reference sequence). V was cut by 2 bases and J by 14 bases, with 12 bases left in between. This CDR3 reads CSARHRGVYF. For the CDR3, the DNA is TGCAGTGCTAGACACCGGGGCGTCTACTTC.

The chain has TRBV5-1 and TRBJ2-1; D uncertain. V dropped 1 base and J dropped 5 bases, with 13 bases sitting between them. Germline loops: CDR1 SGHRS, CDR2 YFSETQ. The CDR3 is 15 residues long. DNA of the CDR3: TGCGCCAGCAGCTTGACTCCACCCGAGAACAATGAGCAGTTCTTC. Encoded protein: CASSLTPPENNEQFF.

The table lists this clonotype with many counts. The J gene is TRBJ2-7, the V gene TRBV4-1; D possibly uses TRBD1 or TRBD2 (6 bases each). Germline loops: CDR1 MGHRA, CDR2 YSYEKL. The CDR3 is 15 amino acids. The ends were cut back, 2 bases at V and 3 bases at J, with 14 bases in the middle. CDR3 nucleotides: TGCGCCAGCAGCCAACATTCCGAGGGGGGCTACGAGCAGTACTTC. Amino acid sequence: CASSQHSEGGYEQYF.

This clonotype has a handful of counts. The chain joins TRBV15 to TRBJ2-4; D remains unclear. V was pared by 0 bases and J by 0 bases, with 9 bases between. There are 16 residues in the CDR3. The germline V gene has CDR1 LNHNV and CDR2 YYDKDF (reference sequence). CDR3 loop: CATSREPFPAKNIQYF. In DNA form, the CDR3 reads TGTGCCACCAGCAGAGAACCCTTCCCAGCCAAAAACATTCAGTACTTC.

This clonotype was seen a few times. The rearrangement uses TRBV10-2 and TRBJ1-1; D not certain. The CDR3 has 13 amino acids. CDR1 is WSHSY and CDR2 is SAAADI in the germline V gene. Trimming pared 10 bases from V and 0 bases from J, leaving 12 bases between. CDR3 sequence: CATLGPMNTEAFF. DNA for the CDR3: TGCGCCACACTAGGGCCTATGAACACTGAAGCTTTCTTT.

This chain links TRBV19 with TRBJ1-5; D ambiguous. The CDR3 has 15 amino acids. The V and J ends lost 5 bases and 2 bases respectively, with 13 bases between them. Germline V gene sequence: CDR1 LNHDA, CDR2 SQIVND (reference sequence). The CDR3 DNA is TGTGCCAGTAGTTACAGCCGGGGAGGCAATCAGCCCCAGCATTTT. This gives the protein CASSYSRGGNQPQHF.

V is TRBV20-1 and J is TRBJ2-4; D may be TRBD1 or TRBD2 (5 bases each). Between the trimmed V and J ends, which lost 0 bases and 7 bases, there was a span of 19 bases. The CDR3 consists of 16 residues. CDR1 and CDR2 (germline): DFQATT, SNEGSKA (reference sequence). CDR3 nucleotide sequence: TGCAGTGCTAGAGATCCGGTTCGAAGCCGGGACAACATTCAGTACTTC. As protein: CSARDPVRSRDNIQYF.

The chain is built from TRBV19 and TRBJ2-6; possible D gene TRBD1, 5 bases. The germline CDR1 and CDR2 sequences are LNHDA and SQIVND (reference sequence). CDR3 length equals 14 residues. The V gene lost 8 bases and the J gene lost 1 base, with 9 bases spanning the gap. The chain's CDR3 is CASSGASGANVLTF. DNA of the CDR3: TGTGCCAGTTCTGGGGCTTCTGGGGCCAACGTCCTGACTTTC.

The table lists this clonotype with a few counts. The chain links TRBV12-3 or TRBV12-4 to TRBJ2-1; 13 bases are shared with TRBD2. Trimming removed 3 bases from V and 7 bases from J; junction bases left unmatched: 3. The CDR3 totals 15 residues. CDR3 sequence reads: CASSFEGLAGNEQFF. In nucleotides, the CDR3 is TGTGCCAGCAGTTTTGAGGGACTAGCGGGGAATGAGCAGTTCTTC.

The chain uses TRBV7-9 and TRBJ1-5; D perhaps matches TRBD1 (5 bases). Germline CDR1 and CDR2: SEHNR and FQNEAQ (reference sequence). The CDR3 covers 14 residues. The V gene lost 5 bases and the J gene lost 8 bases, with 16 bases spanning the gap. The CDR3 spells CASSSGTTPKPQHF. The CDR3 nucleotides read TGTGCCAGCAGCAGTGGGACCACCCCAAAGCCCCAGCATTTT.

Only a few counts were recorded for this clonotype. The rearrangement joins TRBV29-1 to TRBJ2-1; 13 nucleotides line up with TRBD2. V trimming: 4 bases; J trimming: 7 bases; junction bases outside the gene matches: 4. This CDR3 is built from 14 residues. The germline CDR1 and CDR2 sequences are SQVTM and ANQGSEA. CDR3 coding DNA: TGCAGCGTTGTCGGACTAGCGGGAGTTAATGAGCAGTTCTTC. Its protein is CSVVGLAGVNEQFF.

This clonotype has a handful of counts. This sequence joins TRBV7-9 and TRBJ2-7; TRBD2 matches 7 bases. The CDR3 contains 15 residues. V gave up 1 base and J gave up 2 bases; unmatched junction bases: 5. Germline CDR1 SEHNR, CDR2 FQNEAQ (reference sequence). CDR3: CASSLGAGYTYEQYF. The DNA of the CDR3 is TGTGCCAGCAGCTTAGGAGCGGGATATACCTACGAGCAGTACTTC.

This clonotype showed up just a few times. The chain joins TRBV21-1 to TRBJ1-6; TRBD1, the table's D call, was not compared with the DNA. TRBV21-1 constitutes a pseudogene. The CDR3 is 18 amino acids. The DNA of the CDR3 is TGTGCCAGCAGCAAAGTGGGACAGAAAAGCTCCTATAATTCACCCCTCCACTTT. Amino acids: CASSKVGQKSSYNSPLHF.

This clonotype was seen a handful of times. V usage is TRBV20-1 and J usage is TRBJ1-4, with 7 bases matching TRBD1. With 0 bases clipped from V and 7 bases from J, the junction kept 8 bases outside the gene matches. The germline gives CDR1 DFQATT, CDR2 SNEGSKA (reference sequence). This CDR3 is 15 amino acids long. The CDR3 sequence: CSARERRQGGEKLFF. The CDR3 DNA follows: TGCAGTGCTAGAGAACGAAGACAGGGAGGTGAAAAACTGTTTTTT.

The chain links TRBV5-1 to TRBJ1-1, with D possibly TRBD1 on 5 matching bases. Germline loops: CDR1 SGHRS, CDR2 YFSETQ. Trimming cost V 0 bases and J 5 bases, with 11 bases left between them. The CDR3 extends over 14 amino acids. The CDR3 nucleotides are TGCGCCAGCAGCTTGGATGGGGGGAAGACTGAAGCTTTCTTT. Protein product: CASSLDGGKTEAFF.

The genes are TRBV20-1 and TRBJ2-7; possible D gene TRBD1, 5 bases. V was pared by 4 bases and J by 0 bases, with 10 bases between. The length of the CDR3 is 13 residues. Germline lookup yields CDR1 DFQATT and CDR2 SNEGSKA (reference sequence). The CDR3 spells CSATGHHSYEQYF. The CDR3 DNA sequence: TGCAGTGCTACAGGACATCACTCCTACGAGCAGTACTTC.

This clonotype turned up a few times. CDR3 bases: TGTGCCATCACCGAGGATGTGTACTCCATTGGCTACACCTTC. Amino acids: CAITEDVYSIGYTF. The rearrangement uses TRBV10-3 and TRBJ1-2, with unresolved D. The germline V gene encodes CDR1 ENHRY and CDR2 SYGVKD. V lost 7 bases, J lost 7 bases, and 19 bases lay in between. This CDR3 spans 14 amino acids.

The chain is built from TRBV12-3 or TRBV12-4 and TRBJ1-1; D remains ambiguous. With 5 bases removed from V and 3 bases from J, the gap between germline ends came to 19 bases. This CDR3 is 16 amino acids long. CDR3 in DNA: TGTGCCAGCAGTCCCTACCTAACAGAGCCCGACACTGAAGCTTTCTTT. Its translation is CASSPYLTEPDTEAFF.

This clonotype came up a few times. The V call is TRBV29-1, the J call TRBJ2-1; no clear D. Trimming stripped 2 bases from V and 2 bases from J, with 7 bases between. This CDR3 comprises 13 residues. Germline CDR1 is SQVTM and CDR2 is ANQGSEA. The CDR3 nucleotides are TGCAGCGTTGAAATGCGGCCCTACAATGAGCAGTTCTTC. Amino acids: CSVEMRPYNEQFF.

This chain's CDR3 is CASRPRGSGNTIYF. The DNA for the CDR3 is TGTGCCAGCAGGCCCCGGGGAAGTGGAAACACCATATATTTT. The V gene is TRBV12-3 or TRBV12-4, the J gene TRBJ1-3; no firm D call. V was trimmed by 6 bases and J by 3 bases, leaving 12 bases between them. The CDR3 covers 14 residues.

The table lists this clonotype with a few counts. The rearrangement joins TRBV6-5 to TRBJ1-3; D gene ambiguous. The germline V and J ends were trimmed by 0 bases and 0 bases, with 15 bases remaining between them. CDR3 length: 18 amino acids. Germline loops: CDR1 MNHEY, CDR2 SVGAGI. CDR3 in amino acids: CASSYSMGWSFSGNTIYF. For the CDR3, the DNA is TGTGCCAGCAGTTACTCGATGGGATGGAGTTTCTCTGGAAACACCATATATTTT.

V and J are TRBV15 and TRBJ1-5; tentative D call: TRBD1 (6 bases). Deletions cut 5 bases from V and 2 bases from J, with 16 bases between. CDR3 length: 16 amino acids. The V gene's germline CDR1 is LNHNV and CDR2 YYDKDF (reference sequence). The CDR3 DNA reads as TGTGCCACCAGCCATCAGGGGCGCTTGGGCAATCAGCCCCAGCATTTT. Protein sequence: CATSHQGRLGNQPQHF. Full variable domain (rest looked up from reference TRBV15 and TRBJ1-5): DAMVIQNPRYQVTQFGKPVTLSCSQTLNHNVMYWYQQKSSQAPKLLFHYYDKDFNNEADTPDNFQSRRPNTSFCFLDIRSPGLGDTAMYLCATSHQGRLGNQPQHFGDGTRLSIL.